The 7 T cell receptor beta chains listed next were all sequenced from one sample in a study of T-cell memory formation after mild COVID-19. TCRdb independently ran MiXCR on the 5' RACE reads; one entry per CDR3 protein. The table shows more than 100,000 distinct CDR3 sequences, with around 6.3% occurring only once. The sample comprised PBMCs or a T cell subset sorted from them (not recorded which). The receptor source for this set is an adult woman who had mild COVID-19 (a few samples of this study predate the infection). Cell type and time point are not known.

This clonotype was detected many times. V gene TRBV4-2 combines with J gene TRBJ2-3; D is unclear. Germline CDR1 is LGHNA and CDR2 is YNFKEQ. With 2 bases removed from V and 3 bases from J, the gap between germline ends came to 9 bases. This CDR3 is built from 14 residues. The chain's CDR3 is CASSQQDLTDTQYF. The DNA for the CDR3 is TGTGCCAGCAGCCAACAAGACTTGACAGATACGCAGTATTTT.

The rearrangement joins TRBV7-2 to TRBJ1-6; D is ambiguous. In germline, CDR1 is SGHTA, CDR2 FQGNSA. V lost 7 bases, J lost 8 bases, and 12 bases lay in between. The CDR3 consists of 13 residues. CDR3 nucleotide sequence: TGTGCCAGCACCCTTTCTCTGTATTCACCCCTCCACTTT. Amino acids: CASTLSLYSPLHF.

This clonotype was counted many times. The rearrangement uses TRBV12-3 or TRBV12-4 and TRBJ2-7; 7 bases align to TRBD2. The CDR3 loop spans 12 amino acids. The V segment lost 5 bases and the J segment 6 bases; nucleotides outside the gene matches: 4. CDR3 protein: CASSPRTSEQYF. CDR3 nucleotide sequence: TGTGCCAGCAGTCCCCGGACTAGCGAGCAGTACTTC.

The CDR3 spells CASSLSGLGNQPQHF. The CDR3 nucleotides read TGCGCCAGCAGCTTGTCAGGGTTGGGCAATCAGCCCCAGCATTTT. V usage is TRBV5-1 and J usage is TRBJ1-5, with D possibly matching TRBD1 (5 bases). The CDR3 is 15 residues long. CDR1 is SGHRS, CDR2 YFSETQ, per germline. Trimming pared 1 base from V and 2 bases from J, leaving 10 bases between.

The rearrangement links TRBV20-1 to TRBJ1-2; no clear D. Trimming stripped 0 bases from V and 0 bases from J, with 14 bases between. Per germline, CDR1 DFQATT and CDR2 SNEGSKA (reference sequence). This CDR3 spans 16 amino acids. The CDR3 bases are TGCAGTGCTAGAGATTCACAGTCCGCTACTAACTATGGCTACACCTTC. Its translation is CSARDSQSATNYGYTF.

This clonotype has just a few counts. The CDR3 region is CASSRSGIGETQYF. The CDR3 nucleotides are TGTGCCAGCAGCCGTAGCGGGATCGGGGAGACCCAGTACTTC. The chain is built from TRBV7-6 and TRBJ2-5; TRBD2 matches at 8 bases. CDR3 length equals 14 residues. The V segment lost 5 bases and the J segment 5 bases; nucleotides outside the gene matches: 7. Germline V CDR1 and CDR2: SGHVS, FNYEAQ. The variable domain in full, with the rest retrieved from reference TRBV7-6 and TRBJ2-5, is GAGVSQSPRYKVTKRGQDVALRCDPISGHVSLYWYRQALGQGPEFLTYFNYEAQQDKSGLPNDRFSAERPEGSISTLTIQRTEQRDSAMYRCASSRSGIGETQYFGPGTRLLVL.

The chain has TRBV7-8 and TRBJ2-1; D remains ambiguous. The germline V and J ends were trimmed by 5 bases and 2 bases, with 10 bases remaining between them. Germline-derived CDR1 and CDR2 are SGHVS and FQNEAQ. CDR3 size: 14 residues. DNA of the CDR3: TGTGCCAGCAGCAGCTCTAGAGCCTACAATGAGCAGTTCTTC. Translation: CASSSSRAYNEQFF. Filled out from reference TRBV7-8 and TRBJ2-1, the complete variable domain reads GAGVSQSPRYKVAKRGQDVALRCDPISGHVSLFWYQQALGQGPEFLTYFQNEAQLDKSGLPSDRFFAERPEGSVSTLKIQRTQQEDSAVYLCASSSSRAYNEQFFGPGTRLTVL.